This T cell receptor (beta chain) came from a study of vaccination effects on CD4 cells after COVID-19. Across the whole study: Samples collected post-vaccine were obtained a median of 72 days after the second dose.

Sequencing was preceded by expansion of antigen-specific CD4+ T cells with viral peptide pools in the ViraFEST assay. CD4+ T cell isolation took place after approximately 11 days of culture. Two doses of BNT162b2 or mRNA-1273 vaccine were administered to participants. A half-volume exchange with IL-2 medium occurred on days 3 and 7. The assay was immunoSEQ multiplex PCR, and TCRdb's table has in-frame clones only and misses some. The profile covers tens of thousands of clones, with about 80% appearing a single time and 0.75% to 1% taken by the ten largest. A word on this clone: Its target is unknown.

Study-level results: Healthy vaccinees had only 1 of 255 vaccine-induced clones cross-react with common cold coronaviruses.

V was pared by 1 base and J by 5 bases, with 11 bases between. Germline assignment: CDR1 SEHNR and CDR2 FQNEAQ (reference sequence). This CDR3 comprises 15 residues. Source: CD4+ T cells from PBMCs cultured with HCoV-OC43 spike peptides, taken after COVID-19 vaccination. Subset reported: HCoV-OC43 spike overlapping peptide pool stimulation. This receptor was obtained from a human donor who received a COVID-19 vaccine. The gene calls are TRBV7-9 and TRBJ2-2; D may be TRBD2 (7 bases). In DNA form, the CDR3 reads TGTGCCAGCAGCTTAGGGACAGCGGGAACCGGGGAGCTGTTTTTT. Its protein product is CASSLGTAGTGELFF.